The 15 T cell receptor beta chains below come from one sample, sequenced in a study of CD8 T cells in ankylosing spondylitis. One entry per CDR3 protein, called by TCRdb with MiXCR from the 5' RACE reads. The table records about 250,000 distinct CDR3 sequences, roughly a third of them present only once. Specimen: blood, either unsorted or a sorted T cell fraction (not recorded which). All receptors derive from a male donor with ankylosing spondylitis or in good health (not recorded which).

The V and J genes are TRBV29-1 and TRBJ2-7, with a tentative D call TRBD1 (6 bases). Trimming pared 5 bases from V and 2 bases from J, leaving 16 bases between. Germline V gene data show CDR1 as SQVTM and CDR2 as ANQGSEA. This CDR3 has 14 residues. The CDR3 reads CSVRYRDGPYEQYF. The CDR3 DNA reads as TGCAGCGTTCGTTACAGGGATGGCCCCTACGAGCAGTACTTC.

This clonotype was counted only a few times. The chain combines TRBV10-3 with TRBJ2-5; a possible D gene is TRBD2 (5 bases). Germline-derived CDR1 and CDR2 are ENHRY and SYGVKD. The CDR3 loop spans 15 amino acids. The V and J ends lost 5 bases and 0 bases respectively, with 13 bases between them. CDR3 coding DNA: TGTGCCATCAGTACGGGGAAAGGGTACCAAGAGACCCAGTACTTC. Translation: CAISTGKGYQETQYF.

This clonotype was seen a few times. V gene TRBV20-1 combines with J gene TRBJ1-5, with D possibly being TRBD1 (6 bases). The germline V and J ends were trimmed by 3 bases and 4 bases, with 13 bases remaining between them. The CDR3 is 14 residues long. Germline V lookup: CDR1 DFQATT, CDR2 SNEGSKA (reference sequence). CDR3 residues: CSASGGPANQPQHF. In nucleotides, the CDR3 is TGCAGTGCTAGTGGGGGCCCCGCTAATCAGCCCCAGCATTTT.

The rearrangement links TRBV3-1 to TRBJ2-5; weak D call: TRBD2 (5 bases). The CDR3 is 13 residues long. The germline V gene has CDR1 LGHDT and CDR2 YNNKEL (reference sequence). Trimming removed 4 bases at V and 3 bases at J, with 9 bases between. The CDR3 reads CASSPGLKETQYF. The CDR3 region has the DNA TGTGCCAGCAGCCCAGGACTTAAAGAGACCCAGTACTTC.

This clonotype was counted between two and nine times. The J gene is TRBJ2-1, the V gene TRBV7-8; D is perhaps TRBD2 (6 bases). V was cut by 6 bases and J by 4 bases, with 19 bases left in between. From germline, CDR1 is SGHVS and CDR2 FQNEAQ. The CDR3 length is 16 residues. The CDR3 sequence: CASRKVVGDLYNEQFF. CDR3 nucleotide sequence: TGTGCCAGCAGGAAAGTGGTCGGGGACTTATACAATGAGCAGTTCTTC.

The chain links TRBV20-1 to TRBJ2-5, with D perhaps matching TRBD1 (5 bases). V lost 6 bases, J lost 1 base, and 18 bases lay in between. The germline CDR1 and CDR2 sequences are DFQATT and SNEGSKA (reference sequence). The CDR3 is made up of 15 amino acids. Here the CDR3 DNA reads TGCAGTGCCCCCGGAAGGGGATTGTCCCAAGAGACCCAGTACTTC. As protein: CSAPGRGLSQETQYF.

This chain's CDR3 is CASSHGTSGYEQYF. CDR3 bases: TGTGCCAGCAGCCACGGGACTAGCGGGTACGAGCAGTACTTC. The chain uses TRBV7-6 and TRBJ2-7; 12 bases are a match to TRBD2. This CDR3 spans 14 amino acids. CDR1 SGHVS and CDR2 FNYEAQ come from the germline V gene. The J segment lost 4 bases and the V segment lost 5 bases, leaving 3 bases of the junction unmatched.

The V gene is TRBV7-8, the J gene TRBJ2-3, with TRBD2 matching 11 bases. CDR1 and CDR2 from the germline V gene are SGHVS and FQNEAQ. The junction had 7 bases not matched to a gene; V was cut back by 1 base and J by 4 bases. The CDR3 is 17 residues long. The CDR3: CASSLGVAGGPADTQYF. In nucleotides, the CDR3 is TGTGCCAGCAGCTTAGGCGTAGCGGGGGGGCCGGCAGATACGCAGTATTTT.

CDR3 sequence (DNA): TGTGCCAGCAGCTTAGGGGGGGCTAGTAAGACCCAGTACTTC. Residues: CASSLGGASKTQYF. The chain recombines TRBV7-2 with TRBJ2-5; D is tentatively TRBD1 or TRBD2 (6 bases each). The CDR3 is made up of 14 amino acids. The germline CDR1 and CDR2 sequences are SGHTA and FQGNSA. V was pared by 1 base and J by 6 bases, with 12 bases between.

This clonotype has more than one count but fewer than ten. The rearrangement joins TRBV12-3 or TRBV12-4 to TRBJ1-6; 7 positions agree with TRBD1. J was trimmed by 4 bases and V by 6 bases; bases with no gene match: 3. The CDR3 spans 14 residues. As DNA, the CDR3 is TGTGCCAGCAGGGGACAGAATTATAATTCACCCCTCCACTTT. The encoded protein is CASRGQNYNSPLHF.

This clonotype was seen only a few times. The V gene is TRBV5-6, the J gene TRBJ2-3, with a weak D call TRBD1 (6 bases). The CDR3 runs to 16 residues. The ends were cut back, 0 bases at V and 6 bases at J, with 17 bases in the middle. The germline CDR1 and CDR2 sequences are SGHDT and YYEEEE. The CDR3 coding sequence is TGTGCCAGCAGCTTGGGGGGGCCACCAAGAGGCGATACGCAGTATTTT. Translation: CASSLGGPPRGDTQYF. Full variable domain (remainder filled in from reference TRBV5-6 and TRBJ2-3): DAGVTQSPTHLIKTRGQQVTLRCSPKSGHDTVSWYQQALGQGPQFIFQYYEEEERQRGNFPDRFSGHQFPNYSSELNVNALLLGDSALYLCASSLGGPPRGDTQYFGPGTRLTVL.

This clonotype was observed a handful of times. The chain uses TRBV20-1 and TRBJ1-3; D call uncertain. CDR1 is DFQATT and CDR2 is SNEGSKA in the germline V gene (reference sequence). V was trimmed by 5 bases and J by 2 bases, leaving 4 bases between them. CDR3 length: 11 amino acids. The chain's CDR3 is CSAQPGNTIYF. The CDR3 DNA reads TGCAGTGCTCAGCCTGGAAACACCATATATTTT.

The rearrangement uses TRBV20-1 and TRBJ2-7; a possible D gene is TRBD1 (6 bases). Germline V gene lookup returns CDR1 DFQATT and CDR2 SNEGSKA (reference sequence). There are 15 residues in the CDR3. The V gene lost 3 bases and the J gene lost 2 bases, with 17 bases spanning the gap. CDR3 amino acids: CSARDSKRGAYEQYF. The CDR3 DNA sequence: TGCAGTGCTAGGGACAGCAAAAGAGGGGCCTACGAGCAGTACTTC.

This clonotype appeared a few times. V is TRBV7-8 and J is TRBJ2-1; D gene unclear. The length of the CDR3 is 12 residues. Germline-derived CDR1 and CDR2 are SGHVS and FQNEAQ. Trimming left V 5 bases short and J 7 bases short, with 9 bases between. The CDR3 here is CASSIPLNEQFF. The CDR3 DNA is TGTGCCAGCAGCATACCTCTTAATGAGCAGTTCTTC.

J is TRBJ2-7 and V is TRBV12-3 or TRBV12-4; maybe TRBD2 (6 bases). Trimming left V 6 bases short and J 5 bases short, with 14 bases between. The CDR3 has 13 residues. The CDR3 protein is CASSRGGFDEQYF. CDR3 in DNA: TGTGCCAGCAGCCGAGGAGGGTTCGACGAGCAGTACTTC.